Below, 19 T cell receptor beta chains from the same sample are listed, as sequenced in a study of blood T cell repertoires in COVID-19. Data came from immunoSEQ multiplex PCR; TCRdb stores just in-frame clones and leaves some out. This sample yields more than 250,000 clones, of which 75% to 90% are seen a single time; around 2.1% belongs to the top ten. Input material: peripheral blood. These receptor sequences come from a woman aged 25 to 39 who had recovered from COVID-19.

The chain uses TRBV18 and TRBJ1-2; 8 nucleotides match TRBD1. This CDR3 contains 13 residues. Germline values: CDR1 KGHSH, CDR2 LQKENI. The V and J ends lost 5 bases and 3 bases, in that order; junction bases with no gene match: 2. The CDR3 sequence is CASSTDRDYGYTF. CDR3 nucleotides: TGTGCCAGCTCAACGGACAGGGACTATGGCTACACCTTC.

The chain is built from TRBV6-5 and TRBJ2-2; 10 bases line up with TRBD1. The CDR3 has 15 amino acids. From germline, CDR1 is MNHEY and CDR2 SVGAGI. The V segment lost 4 bases and the J segment 8 bases; nucleotides outside the gene matches: 7. The CDR3 region is CASSSGTGESGELFF. CDR3 coding DNA: TGTGCCAGCAGTTCCGGGACAGGGGAATCAGGGGAGCTGTTTTTT.

The genes are TRBV19 and TRBJ1-1; weak D call: TRBD1 (6 bases). Germline CDR1 is LNHDA and CDR2 is SQIVND (reference sequence). The germline V and J ends were trimmed by 7 bases and 8 bases, with 17 bases remaining between them. The CDR3 contains 13 residues. The CDR3 DNA reads TGTGCCAGTAACTCTAGGGTAACAGGGGAAGCTTTCTTT. As protein: CASNSRVTGEAFF.

The chain is built from TRBV9 and TRBJ2-5, with a tentative D call TRBD1 (7 bases). The V end was cut by 3 bases, the J end by 4 bases, with 16 bases between. Germline CDR1 SGDLS, CDR2 YYNGEE. The length of the CDR3 is 15 residues. Written as DNA, the CDR3 is TGTGCCAGCAGCGCCCTAGGAGGGGGCCGAGAGACCCAGTACTTC. Amino acid sequence: CASSALGGGRETQYF.

This clone showed up just a few times. The chain carries TRBV14 and TRBJ1-1, with 7 bases fitting TRBD1. The length of the CDR3 is 18 residues. V gave up 3 bases and J gave up 0 bases; unmatched junction bases: 13. Germline V gene lookup returns CDR1 SGHDN and CDR2 FVKESK. The CDR3: CASSHVWDSDAMNTEAFF. CDR3 nucleotides: TGTGCCAGCAGCCACGTTTGGGACAGCGATGCCATGAACACTGAAGCTTTCTTT.

This clone has just one count. The CDR3 DNA sequence: TGTGCCAGCAGACTAGCGGGAGAGGGTGGGGAGCTGTTTTTT. Translated: CASRLAGEGGELFF. The chain employs TRBV11-2 and TRBJ2-2; 11 nucleotides agree with TRBD2. CDR3 size: 14 residues. V shed 6 bases, J shed 8 bases, and the junction held 5 bases outside the gene matches. The germline V gene encodes CDR1 SGHAT and CDR2 FQNNGV.

The V call is TRBV19, the J call TRBJ2-1; perhaps TRBD2 as D (5 bases). Trimming removed 6 bases from V and 9 bases from J, with 18 bases in between. The germline V gene encodes CDR1 LNHDA and CDR2 SQIVND (reference sequence). The CDR3 consists of 14 residues. The CDR3 loop reads CASRYMVAAGEQFF. The CDR3 bases are TGTGCCAGTAGGTATATGGTGGCCGCGGGTGAGCAGTTCTTC.

The chain carries TRBV3-1 (or the pseudogene TRBV3-2) and TRBJ2-2, with 8 nucleotides matching TRBD1. The CDR3 consists of 20 residues. Trimming at V came to 0 bases and at J to 5 bases, leaving 17 bases not matched to a gene. The germline gives CDR1 LGHDT, CDR2 YNNKEL (reference sequence). CDR3 coding DNA: TGTGCCAGCAGCCAAGATGGAAAGGACAGGGTTATCATAATGACCGGGGAGCTGTTTTTT. This translates into CASSQDGKDRVIIMTGELFF.

This sequence joins TRBV19 and TRBJ1-1; weak D call: TRBD1 (5 bases). Germline V gene data show CDR1 as LNHDA and CDR2 as SQIVND (reference sequence). V was clipped by 5 bases and J by 4 bases, with 14 bases between them. The CDR3 spans 14 residues. The CDR3 region has the DNA TGTGCCAGTAGTGTAACTGGGGGGACCACTGAAGCTTTCTTT. Protein sequence: CASSVTGGTTEAFF.

The chain has TRBV6-1 and TRBJ2-5, with 10 positions matching TRBD2. In germline, CDR1 is MNHNS, CDR2 SASEGT. The CDR3 totals 15 residues. V was pared by 2 bases and J by 4 bases, with 4 bases of the junction left unmatched. CDR3 in DNA: TGTGCCAGCAGTGAATCTAGCGGGAGTGTAGAGACCCAGTACTTC. It codes for CASSESSGSVETQYF.

This chain links TRBV7-9 with TRBJ1-4; a weak D match, TRBD1 (6 bases). Trimming shortened V by 5 bases and J by 5 bases, and 12 bases separated the two germline ends. Germline V gene data show CDR1 as SEHNR and CDR2 as FQNEAQ (reference sequence). The CDR3 is 14 amino acids. The DNA for the CDR3 is TGTGCCAGCAGCCCACGGGACACGAATGAAAAACTGTTTTTT. This codes for CASSPRDTNEKLFF.

A single count supports this clone. This chain joins TRBV29-1 and TRBJ2-1; TRBD2 is a possible D gene (5 bases). Germline V CDR1 and CDR2: SQVTM, ANQGSEA. The CDR3 has 13 residues. The V and J ends lost 2 bases and 6 bases respectively, with 11 bases between them. The chain's CDR3 is CSVETKSGNEQFF. CDR3 nucleotide sequence: TGCAGCGTTGAAACCAAAAGCGGCAATGAGCAGTTCTTC.

The V gene is TRBV19, the J gene TRBJ2-4; no firm D call. The CDR3 totals 16 residues. Trimming stripped 3 bases from V and 1 base from J, with 13 bases between. Per germline, CDR1 LNHDA and CDR2 SQIVND (reference sequence). CDR3 loop: CASSMPETMAKNIQYF. In DNA, the CDR3 is TGTGCCAGTAGTATGCCTGAGACAATGGCCAAAAACATTCAGTACTTC.

The chain has TRBV5-1 and TRBJ2-5, with a possible D match to TRBD1 (7 bases). Germline V gene sequence: CDR1 SGHRS, CDR2 YFSETQ. The CDR3 extends over 14 amino acids. Trimming removed 0 bases from V and 5 bases from J, with 11 bases in between. Here the CDR3 reads CASSLATGRETQYF. CDR3 bases: TGCGCCAGCAGCTTGGCGACAGGGAGGGAGACCCAGTACTTC.

The genes are TRBV5-1 and TRBJ1-1; the match to TRBD1 covers 9 bases. The germline CDR1 and CDR2 sequences are SGHRS and YFSETQ. The CDR3 covers 15 residues. V shed 1 base, J shed 1 base, and the junction held 2 bases outside the gene matches. The CDR3 region is CASSLQGQGNTEAFF. CDR3 bases: TGCGCCAGCAGCTTGCAGGGACAGGGGAACACTGAAGCTTTCTTT.

The chain joins TRBV15 to TRBJ2-5, with TRBD2 matching 9 bases. V shed 4 bases and J 0 bases; nucleotides not matched to a gene: 9. The germline CDR1 and CDR2 sequences are LNHNV and YYDKDF (reference sequence). This CDR3 spans 17 amino acids. CDR3 coding DNA: TGTGCCACCAGCACGGTCCAGACTAGCGGTTACCAAGAGACCCAGTACTTC. Amino acid sequence: CATSTVQTSGYQETQYF. The variable domain in full, with the rest retrieved from reference TRBV15 and TRBJ2-5, is DAMVIQNPRYQVTQFGKPVTLSCSQTLNHNVMYWYQQKSSQAPKLLFHYYDKDFNNEADTPDNFQSRRPNTSFCFLDIRSPGLGDTAMYLCATSTVQTSGYQETQYFGPGTRLLVL.

This clone was observed once. The chain has TRBV3-1 (or the pseudogene TRBV3-2) and TRBJ2-5; 9 bases line up with TRBD1. The V gene's germline CDR1 is LGHDT and CDR2 YNNKEL (reference sequence). This CDR3 has 16 amino acids. V gave up 4 bases and J gave up 0 bases; unmatched junction bases: 6. In DNA, the CDR3 is TGTGCCAGCAGCCGCGGGACAGGGATGTACCAAGAGACCCAGTACTTC. Protein: CASSRGTGMYQETQYF.

V is TRBV7-9 and J is TRBJ1-6; D uncertain. The V end was cut by 6 bases, the J end by 4 bases, with 13 bases between. Germline CDR1 reads SEHNR; CDR2 reads FQNEAQ (reference sequence). This CDR3 has 15 amino acids. This CDR3 reads CASSLRGEYNSPLHF. CDR3 bases: TGTGCCAGCAGTCTTAGAGGCGAGTATAATTCACCCCTCCACTTT.

This chain links TRBV13 with TRBJ1-1; D remains ambiguous. Germline V lookup: CDR1 PRHDT, CDR2 FYEKMQ (reference sequence). This CDR3 comprises 15 residues. Trimming took 2 bases from V and 2 from J, leaving 12 bases between them. The CDR3 region has the DNA TGTGCCAGCAGCTTAACTGGCACAGTCAACACTGAAGCTTTCTTT. Translation gives CASSLTGTVNTEAFF.